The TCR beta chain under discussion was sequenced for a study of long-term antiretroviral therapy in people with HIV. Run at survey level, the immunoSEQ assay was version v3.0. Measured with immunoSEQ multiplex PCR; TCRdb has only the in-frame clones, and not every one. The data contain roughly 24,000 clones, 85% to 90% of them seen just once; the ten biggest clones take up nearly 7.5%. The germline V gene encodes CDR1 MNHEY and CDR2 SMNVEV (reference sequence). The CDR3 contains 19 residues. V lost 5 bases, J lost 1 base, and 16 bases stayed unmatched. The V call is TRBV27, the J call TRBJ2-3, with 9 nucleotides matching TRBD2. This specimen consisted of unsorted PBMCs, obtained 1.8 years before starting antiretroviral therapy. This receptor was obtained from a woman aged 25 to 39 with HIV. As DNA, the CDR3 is TGTGCCAGCAGTCCCCGGGGGCGGGGGGGCCGCAGTGGCACAGATACGCAGTATTTT. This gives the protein CASSPRGRGGRSGTDTQYF.